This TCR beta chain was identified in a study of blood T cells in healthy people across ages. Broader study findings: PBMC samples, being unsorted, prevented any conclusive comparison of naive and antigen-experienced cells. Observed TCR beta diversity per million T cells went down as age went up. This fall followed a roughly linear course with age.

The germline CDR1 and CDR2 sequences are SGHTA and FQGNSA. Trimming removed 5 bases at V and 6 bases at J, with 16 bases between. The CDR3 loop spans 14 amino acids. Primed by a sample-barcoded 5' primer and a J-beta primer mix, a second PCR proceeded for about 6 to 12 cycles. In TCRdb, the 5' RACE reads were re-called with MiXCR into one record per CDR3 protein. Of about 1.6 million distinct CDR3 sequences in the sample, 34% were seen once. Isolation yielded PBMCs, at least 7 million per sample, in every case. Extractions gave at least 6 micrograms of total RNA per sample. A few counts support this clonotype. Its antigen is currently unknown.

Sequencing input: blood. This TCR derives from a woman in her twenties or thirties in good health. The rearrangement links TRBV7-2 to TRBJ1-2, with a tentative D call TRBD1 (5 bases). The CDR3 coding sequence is TGTGCCAGCAGCCGTCCCGGGACTGGTGATGGCTACACCTTC. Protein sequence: CASSRPGTGDGYTF. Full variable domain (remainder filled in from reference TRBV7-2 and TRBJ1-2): GAGVSQSPSNKVTEKGKDVELRCDPISGHTALYWYRQSLGQGLEFLIYFQGNSAPDKSGLPSDRFSAERTGGSVSTLTIQRTQQEDSAVYLCASSRPGTGDGYTFGSGTRLTVV.